Below, 15 T cell receptor beta chains from the same sample are listed, as sequenced in a study of shared clonotypes between healthy human individuals. The data were produced by immunoSEQ multiplex PCR, yet TCRdb's version contains in-frame clones alone and is incomplete. This table has some 1 million clones, roughly 70% appearing once. The specimen was memory CD4+ T cells sorted from blood. This sample's subset: CD45RA-negative fraction. The receptors derive from a man younger than 30 in good health.

This chain uses TRBV5-4 with TRBJ1-2, with 10 bases matching TRBD1. V dropped 4 bases and J dropped 8; count of bases not matched to a gene: 11. CDR1 SGHNT and CDR2 YYREEE come from the germline V gene (reference sequence). This CDR3 region has 15 residues. This chain's CDR3 is CASSETGQGEPGYTF. CDR3 in DNA: TGTGCCAGCAGCGAAACTGGACAGGGGGAACCCGGCTACACCTTC.

The chain combines TRBV6-5 with TRBJ2-3; 8 nucleotides align to TRBD2. Germline assignment: CDR1 MNHEY and CDR2 SVGAGI. The CDR3 sequence is 15 residues long. After removal of 6 bases from V and 4 bases from J, the junction contained 9 bases not matched to a gene. The CDR3 coding sequence is TGTGCCAGCAGCGGTGGCGGGAGGAGGTCAGATACGCAGTATTTT. Protein: CASSGGGRRSDTQYF.

Of note for this clone: One end of the junction does not line up with germline, which may come from a read error. V and J are TRBV7-7 and TRBJ2-3; 15 positions match TRBD2. Germline CDR1 and CDR2: SSHAT and FNYEAQ (reference sequence). This CDR3 has 16 amino acids. DNA for the CDR3: TGTGCTAGCAGCTCGGGACTAGCGGGAGGATCAGATACGCAGTATTTT. Its translation is CASSSGLAGGSDTQYF.

The V and J genes are TRBV6-6 and TRBJ2-3, with D tentatively TRBD2 (6 bases). CDR1 is MNHNY and CDR2 is SVGAGI in the germline V gene (reference sequence). This CDR3 spans 14 amino acids. The V end lost 7 bases, the J end lost 4 bases, and 15 bases lay between the germline ends. The CDR3 DNA reads as TGTGCCAGCAATCGGGGTTGGGGGGCAGATACGCAGTATTTT. Translating it yields CASNRGWGADTQYF.

As for this clone: The same CDR3 is also encoded by other DNA sequences in this sample. The chain combines TRBV2 with TRBJ2-5; D is undetermined. The germline CDR1 and CDR2 sequences are SNHLY and FYNNEI. Trimming shortened V by 2 bases and J by 5 bases, and 6 bases separated the two germline ends. This CDR3 is 12 amino acids long. The CDR3 protein is CASSELRETQYF. The CDR3 region has the DNA TGTGCCAGCAGTGAACTGCGGGAGACCCAGTACTTC. The full variable domain, with the rest looked up from reference TRBV2 and TRBJ2-5, is EPEVTQTPSHQVTQMGQEVILRCVPISNHLYFYWYRQILGQKVEFLVSFYNNEISEKSEIFDDQFSVERPDGSNFTLKIRSTKLEDSAMYFCASSELRETQYFGPGTRLLVL.

V is TRBV6-5 and J is TRBJ2-7; D remains unclear. The V end was cut by 4 bases, the J end by 1 base, with 11 bases between. Germline values: CDR1 MNHEY, CDR2 SVGAGI. CDR3 length: 14 amino acids. CDR3 DNA sequence: TGTGCCAGCAGTTCCCAGACGATTTCCTACGAGCAGTACTTC. It yields the protein CASSSQTISYEQYF.

The chain is built from TRBV6-5 and TRBJ2-7; 10 nucleotides line up with TRBD1. The V gene end was trimmed by 2 bases and the J gene end by 3 bases; junction bases not matched to a gene: 4. From germline, CDR1 is MNHEY and CDR2 SVGAGI. The CDR3 totals 15 residues. The CDR3 reads CASSYGTGANYEQYF. CDR3 nucleotide sequence: TGTGCCAGCAGTTACGGGACAGGGGCTAACTACGAGCAGTACTTC.

The genes are TRBV28 and TRBJ1-2; D uncertain. V dropped 6 bases and J dropped 2 bases, with 7 bases sitting between them. This CDR3 comprises 12 residues. Germline-derived CDR1 and CDR2 are MDHEN and SYDVKM. Here the CDR3 reads CASRRGNYGYTF. The CDR3 nucleotides read TGTGCCAGCAGGCGCGGAAACTATGGCTACACCTTC.

The V call is TRBV10-2, the J call TRBJ2-5; 8 bases fit TRBD1. Germline loops: CDR1 WSHSY, CDR2 SAAADI. CDR3 size: 14 residues. V was pared by 5 bases and J by 5 bases, with 7 bases of the junction left unmatched. The CDR3 here is CASSFQGAGETQYF. In DNA, the CDR3 is TGCGCCAGCAGTTTTCAGGGGGCAGGGGAGACCCAGTACTTC.

The V call is TRBV5-1, the J call TRBJ2-7; 10 positions agree with TRBD2. Germline CDR1 is SGHRS and CDR2 is YFSETQ. V lost 6 bases and J lost 2; bases outside the gene matches: 14. The CDR3 length is 17 residues. CDR3 DNA: TGCGCCAGCACTTCGTGGCTAGCGGGGGAGCGGACCTACGAGCAGTACTTC. The encoded protein is CASTSWLAGERTYEQYF.

The chain couples TRBV18 to TRBJ1-4; 7 bases match TRBD1. In germline, CDR1 is KGHSH, CDR2 LQKENI. The CDR3 consists of 13 residues. J lost 11 bases, V lost 2 bases, and 5 bases had no gene match. The DNA of the CDR3 is TGTGCCAGCTCACCAGACAGGGATGGGAAACTGTTTTTT. As protein: CASSPDRDGKLFF.

This sequence joins TRBV11-1 and TRBJ2-1; the match to TRBD1 covers 8 bases. Per the germline V gene, CDR1 is SGHAT and CDR2 is FQDESV (reference sequence). The CDR3 has 13 amino acids. The J segment lost 15 bases and the V segment lost 5 bases, leaving 12 bases of the junction unmatched. The CDR3 is CASSRGRQGNAFF. The CDR3 bases are TGTGCCAGCAGCCGCGGAAGACAGGGGAATGCGTTCTTC. The full variable domain, its missing parts supplied by reference TRBV11-1 and TRBJ2-1, is EAEVAQSPRYKITEKSQAVAFWCDPISGHATLYWYRQILGQGPELLVQFQDESVVDDSQLPKDRFSAERLKGVDSTLKIQPAELGDSAMYLCASSRGRQGNAFFGPGTRLTVL.

This sequence joins TRBV6-5 and TRBJ1-1; unclear D gene. Between the trimmed V and J ends, which lost 5 bases and 5 bases, there was a span of 12 bases. CDR1 is MNHEY, CDR2 SVGAGI, per germline. The CDR3 has 13 residues. The CDR3 sequence is CASSPVGRTEAFF. As DNA, the CDR3 is TGTGCCAGCAGTCCCGTCGGACGGACTGAAGCTTTCTTT.

The chain links TRBV29-1 to TRBJ2-7; 7 positions match TRBD1. The germline V gene has CDR1 SQVTM and CDR2 ANQGSEA. With 6 bases clipped from V and 0 bases from J, the junction kept 5 bases outside the gene matches. CDR3 length equals 13 residues. CDR3 DNA sequence: TGCAGCGTCAGCCAGGGGGTCTCCTACGAGCAGTACTTC. It encodes CSVSQGVSYEQYF.

This clone has ten or more counts. V gene TRBV30 combines with J gene TRBJ2-7; D remains unclear. Trimming removed 5 bases at V and 1 base at J, with 9 bases between. The germline gives CDR1 GTSNPN, CDR2 SVGIG (reference sequence). The CDR3 sequence is 12 residues long. The DNA for the CDR3 is TGTGCCTGGGGAAAGGGTTCCTACGAGCAGTACTTC. Its protein product is CAWGKGSYEQYF.